This T cell receptor beta chain was profiled in a study of early T cells in non-severe SARS-CoV-2 infection. Study as a whole: Sequencing input comprised bulk RNA from unsorted whole blood; chain pairing was not available.

Study findings and constraints: VDJdb matching, biased toward anti-spike CD8 responses, missed private and CD4 specificities.

The CDR3 runs 15 residues. CDR1 SGHTA and CDR2 FQGTGA come from the germline V gene. V lost 6 bases and J 4 bases, leaving 16 bases between the germline ends. Individual cDNA molecules carried attached unique molecular identifiers. TCRdb processed the 5' RACE reads anew with MiXCR; each CDR3 protein has one entry. The sample yields 80,000 to 95,000 distinct CDR3 sequences, approximately 15% seen once. Remarks on this clonotype: Its matching antigen is unknown.

The receptor was derived from an adult who was a healthcare worker with PCR-confirmed SARS-CoV-2 infection or an uninfected control (not recorded which). The sequencing used whole blood, collected at baseline. The genes are TRBV7-3 and TRBJ2-1, with D possibly being TRBD2 (6 bases). CDR3 sequence: CASSPAGGLYNEQFF. The CDR3 nucleotides are TGTGCCAGCAGTCCTGCCGGGGGACTGTACAATGAGCAGTTCTTC.